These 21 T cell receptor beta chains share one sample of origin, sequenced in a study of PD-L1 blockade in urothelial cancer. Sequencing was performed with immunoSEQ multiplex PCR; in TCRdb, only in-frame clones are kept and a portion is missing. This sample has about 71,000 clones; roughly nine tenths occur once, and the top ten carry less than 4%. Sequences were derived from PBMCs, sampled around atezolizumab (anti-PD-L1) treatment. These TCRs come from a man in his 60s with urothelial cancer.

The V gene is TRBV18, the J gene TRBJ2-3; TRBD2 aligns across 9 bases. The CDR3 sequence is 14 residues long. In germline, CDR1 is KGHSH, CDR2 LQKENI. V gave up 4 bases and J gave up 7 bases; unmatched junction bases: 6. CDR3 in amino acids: CASSQAGGPYTQYF. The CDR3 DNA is TGTGCCAGCTCACAGGCGGGAGGGCCTTATACGCAGTATTTT. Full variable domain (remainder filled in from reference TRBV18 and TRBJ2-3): NAGVMQNPRHLVRRRGQEARLRCSPMKGHSHVYWYRQLPEEGLKFMVYLQKENIIDESGMPKERFSAEFPKEGPSILRIQQVVRGDSAAYFCASSQAGGPYTQYFGPGTRLTVL.

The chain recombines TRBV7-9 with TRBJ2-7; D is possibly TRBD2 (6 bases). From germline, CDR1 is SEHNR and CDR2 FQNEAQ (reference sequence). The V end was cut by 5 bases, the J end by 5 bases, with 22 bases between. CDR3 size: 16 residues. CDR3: CASSPGTVGAGHEQYF. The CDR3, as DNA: TGTGCCAGCAGCCCGGGGACGGTTGGAGCGGGTCACGAGCAGTACTTC.

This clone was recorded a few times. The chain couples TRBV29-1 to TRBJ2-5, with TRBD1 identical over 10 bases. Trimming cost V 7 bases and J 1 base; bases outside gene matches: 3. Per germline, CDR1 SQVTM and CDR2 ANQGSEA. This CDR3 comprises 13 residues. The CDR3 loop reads CSGTGGPQETQYF. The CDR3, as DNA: TGCAGCGGGACAGGGGGGCCCCAAGAGACCCAGTACTTC.

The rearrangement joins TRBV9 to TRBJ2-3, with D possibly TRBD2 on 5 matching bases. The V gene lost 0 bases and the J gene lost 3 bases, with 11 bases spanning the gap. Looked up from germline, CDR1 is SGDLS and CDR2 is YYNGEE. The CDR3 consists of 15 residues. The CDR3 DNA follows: TGTGCCAGCAGCGTAGGAGCCCTAGCAACAGATACGCAGTATTTT. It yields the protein CASSVGALATDTQYF.

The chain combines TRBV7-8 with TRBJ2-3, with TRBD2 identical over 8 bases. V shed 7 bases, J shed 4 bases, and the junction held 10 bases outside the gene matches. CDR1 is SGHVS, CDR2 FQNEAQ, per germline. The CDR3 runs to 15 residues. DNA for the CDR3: TGTGCCAGCACCCGAGGGCGGGAGGAGGCAGATACGCAGTATTTT. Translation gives CASTRGREEADTQYF.

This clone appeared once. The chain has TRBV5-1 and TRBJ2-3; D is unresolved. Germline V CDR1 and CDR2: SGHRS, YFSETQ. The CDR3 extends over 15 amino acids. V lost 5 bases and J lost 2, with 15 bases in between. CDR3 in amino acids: CASRPEATVTDTQYF. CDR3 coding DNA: TGCGCCAGCAGACCCGAGGCAACCGTCACAGATACGCAGTATTTT. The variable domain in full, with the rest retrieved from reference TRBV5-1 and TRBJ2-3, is KAGVTQTPRYLIKTRGQQVTLSCSPISGHRSVSWYQQTPGQGLQFLFEYFSETQRNKGNFPGRFSGRQFSNSRSEMNVSTLELGDSALYLCASRPEATVTDTQYFGPGTRLTVL.

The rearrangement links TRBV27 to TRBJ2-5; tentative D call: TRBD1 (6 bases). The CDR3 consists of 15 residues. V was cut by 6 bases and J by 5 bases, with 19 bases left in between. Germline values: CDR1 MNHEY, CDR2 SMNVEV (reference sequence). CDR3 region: CASSQWTASRETQYF. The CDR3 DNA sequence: TGTGCCAGCAGCCAGTGGACAGCTTCAAGGGAGACCCAGTACTTC.

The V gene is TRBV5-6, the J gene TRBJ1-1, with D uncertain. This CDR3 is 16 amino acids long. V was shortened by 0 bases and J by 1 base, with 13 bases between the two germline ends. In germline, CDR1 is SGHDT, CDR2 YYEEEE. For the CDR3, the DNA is TGTGCCAGCAGCTTGGGCCCACAGATCGCGAACACTGAAGCTTTCTTT. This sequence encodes CASSLGPQIANTEAFF.

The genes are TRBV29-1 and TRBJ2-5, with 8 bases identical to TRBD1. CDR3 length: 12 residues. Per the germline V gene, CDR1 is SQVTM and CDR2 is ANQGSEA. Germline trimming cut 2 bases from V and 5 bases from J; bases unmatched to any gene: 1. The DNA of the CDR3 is TGCAGCGTTGAAAGGACAGGGGAGACCCAGTACTTC. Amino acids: CSVERTGETQYF. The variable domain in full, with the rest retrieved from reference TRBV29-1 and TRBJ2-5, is SAVISQKPSRDICQRGTSLTIQCQVDSQVTMMFWYRQQPGQSLTLIATANQGSEATYESGFVIDKFPISRPNLTFSTLTVSNMSPEDSSIYLCSVERTGETQYFGPGTRLLVL.

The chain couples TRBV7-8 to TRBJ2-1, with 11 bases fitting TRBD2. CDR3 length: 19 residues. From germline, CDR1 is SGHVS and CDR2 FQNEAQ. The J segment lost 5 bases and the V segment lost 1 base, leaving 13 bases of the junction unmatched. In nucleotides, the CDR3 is TGTGCCAGCAGCTTAGTTCCCTGGGTCCTAGCGGGAGGTAACAATGAGCAGTTCTTC. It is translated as CASSLVPWVLAGGNNEQFF. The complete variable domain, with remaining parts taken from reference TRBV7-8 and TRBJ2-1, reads GAGVSQSPRYKVAKRGQDVALRCDPISGHVSLFWYQQALGQGPEFLTYFQNEAQLDKSGLPSDRFFAERPEGSVSTLKIQRTQQEDSAVYLCASSLVPWVLAGGNNEQFFGPGTRLTVL.

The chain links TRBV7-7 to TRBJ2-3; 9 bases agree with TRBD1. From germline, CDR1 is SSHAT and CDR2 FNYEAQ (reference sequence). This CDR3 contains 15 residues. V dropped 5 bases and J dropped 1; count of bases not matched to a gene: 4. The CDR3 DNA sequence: TGTGCCAGCAGCCCCACAGGGGGCCGCACAGATACGCAGTATTTT. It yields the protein CASSPTGGRTDTQYF.

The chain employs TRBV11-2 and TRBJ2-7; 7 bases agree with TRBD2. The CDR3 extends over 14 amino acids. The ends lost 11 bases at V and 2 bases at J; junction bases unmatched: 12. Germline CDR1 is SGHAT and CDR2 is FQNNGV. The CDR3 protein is CASALGGGAYEQYF. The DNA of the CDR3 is TGTGCCTCAGCGCTTGGGGGGGGAGCCTACGAGCAGTACTTC. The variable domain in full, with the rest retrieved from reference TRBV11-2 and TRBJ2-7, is EAGVAQSPRYKIIEKRQSVAFWCNPISGHATLYWYQQILGQGPKLLIQFQNNGVVDDSQLPKDRFSAERLKGVDSTLKIQPAKLEDSAVYLCASALGGGAYEQYFGPGTRLTVT.

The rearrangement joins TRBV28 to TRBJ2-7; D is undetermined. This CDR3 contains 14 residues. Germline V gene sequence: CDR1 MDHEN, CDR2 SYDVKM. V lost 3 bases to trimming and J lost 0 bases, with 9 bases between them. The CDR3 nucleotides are TGTGCCAGCAGTTTGGGCACAACCTCCTACGAGCAGTACTTC. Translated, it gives CASSLGTTSYEQYF.

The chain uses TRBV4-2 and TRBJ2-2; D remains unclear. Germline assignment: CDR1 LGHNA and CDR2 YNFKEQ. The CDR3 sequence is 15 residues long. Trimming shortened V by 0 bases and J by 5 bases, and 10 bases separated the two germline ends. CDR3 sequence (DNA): TGTGCCAGCAGCCAAGACCAGCGCCGGACCGGGGAGCTGTTTTTT. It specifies CASSQDQRRTGELFF.

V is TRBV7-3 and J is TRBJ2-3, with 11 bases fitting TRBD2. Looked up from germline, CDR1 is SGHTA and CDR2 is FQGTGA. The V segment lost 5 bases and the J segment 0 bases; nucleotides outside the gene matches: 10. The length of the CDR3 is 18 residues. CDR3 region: CASSRGASGGPSTDTQYF. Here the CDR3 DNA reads TGTGCCAGCAGCCGGGGAGCTAGCGGGGGGCCTAGCACAGATACGCAGTATTTT.

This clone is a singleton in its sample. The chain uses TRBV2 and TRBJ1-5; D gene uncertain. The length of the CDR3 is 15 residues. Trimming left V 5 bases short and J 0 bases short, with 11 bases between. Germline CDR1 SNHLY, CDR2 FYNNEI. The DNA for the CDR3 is TGTGCCAGCAGTTCCGGGTTGTATAGCAATCAGCCCCAGCATTTT. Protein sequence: CASSSGLYSNQPQHF.

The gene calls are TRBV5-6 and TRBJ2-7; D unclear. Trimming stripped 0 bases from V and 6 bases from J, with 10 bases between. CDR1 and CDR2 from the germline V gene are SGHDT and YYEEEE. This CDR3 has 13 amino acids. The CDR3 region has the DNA TGTGCCAGCAGCTTGGCCCCATTGCGCGAGCAGTACTTC. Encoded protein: CASSLAPLREQYF.

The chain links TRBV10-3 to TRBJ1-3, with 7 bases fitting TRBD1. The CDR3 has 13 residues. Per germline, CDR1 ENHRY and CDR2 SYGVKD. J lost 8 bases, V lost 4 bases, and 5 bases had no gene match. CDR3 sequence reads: CAISGTGSDTIYF. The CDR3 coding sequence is TGTGCCATCAGTGGGACAGGCTCGGACACCATATATTTT.

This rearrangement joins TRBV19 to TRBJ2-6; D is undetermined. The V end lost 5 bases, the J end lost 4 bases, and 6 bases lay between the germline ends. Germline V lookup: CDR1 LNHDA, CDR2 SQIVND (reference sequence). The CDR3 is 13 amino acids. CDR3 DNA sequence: TGTGCCAGTAGTGTGACAGGGGCCAACGTCCTGACTTTC. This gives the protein CASSVTGANVLTF.

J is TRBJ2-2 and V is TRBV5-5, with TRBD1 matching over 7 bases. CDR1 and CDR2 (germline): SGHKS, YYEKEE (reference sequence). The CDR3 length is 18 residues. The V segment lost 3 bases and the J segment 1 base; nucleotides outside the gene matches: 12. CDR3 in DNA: TGTGCCAGCAGCTCGGGCTGGGGACAGCAGGTGAACACCGGGGAGCTGTTTTTT. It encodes CASSSGWGQQVNTGELFF.

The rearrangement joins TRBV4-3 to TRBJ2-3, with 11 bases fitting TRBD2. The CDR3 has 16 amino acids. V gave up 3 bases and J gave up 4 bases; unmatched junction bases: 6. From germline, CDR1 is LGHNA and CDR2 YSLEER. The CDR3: CASSHQTSGIADTQYF. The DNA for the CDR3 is TGCGCCAGCAGCCACCAGACTAGCGGGATCGCAGATACGCAGTATTTT.